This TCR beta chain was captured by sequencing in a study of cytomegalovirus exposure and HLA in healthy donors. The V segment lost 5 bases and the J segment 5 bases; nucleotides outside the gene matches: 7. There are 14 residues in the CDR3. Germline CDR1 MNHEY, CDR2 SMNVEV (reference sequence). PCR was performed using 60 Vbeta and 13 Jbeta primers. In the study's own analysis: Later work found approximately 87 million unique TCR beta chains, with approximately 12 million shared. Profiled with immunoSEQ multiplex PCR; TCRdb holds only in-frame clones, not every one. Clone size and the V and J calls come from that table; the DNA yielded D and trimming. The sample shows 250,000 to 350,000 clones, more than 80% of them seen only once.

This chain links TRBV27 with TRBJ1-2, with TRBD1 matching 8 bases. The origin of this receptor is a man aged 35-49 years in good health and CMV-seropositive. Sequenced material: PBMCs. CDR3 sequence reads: CASSPGQARYGYTF. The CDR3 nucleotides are TGTGCCAGCAGTCCGGGACAGGCCAGATATGGCTACACCTTC.